This T cell receptor (beta chain) was found in a study of shared clonotypes between healthy human individuals. Overall study results and limits: Sampling used blood alone; tissue repertoires probably differ.

As originally analysed: Filtering differed because ImmunoSEQ produced junction-only sequences that carried no quality scores. Libraries were prepared by immunoSEQ multiplex PCR; TCRdb keeps only in-frame clonotypes and omits some of them. That table furnishes V, J and clone size, whereas the DNA furnished D and trimming. The table shows a few million clones, with roughly nine tenths occurring only once. CDR3 size: 13 residues. Trimming removed 4 bases from V and 4 bases from J, with 12 bases in between. Germline assignment: CDR1 SGHTS and CDR2 YDEGEE. To note about this clone: The antigen is undetermined.

V and J are TRBV5-8 and TRBJ2-7; D tentatively fits TRBD1 or TRBD2 (5 bases each). Sample: naive CD4+ T cells sorted from blood. Subset indicated: CD45RA+ positively selected. This TCR was sampled from a man younger than 30 in good health. Written as DNA, the CDR3 is TGTGCCAGCAGCGCTCCGGGACGGTACGAGCAGTACTTC. It encodes CASSAPGRYEQYF.